This TCR beta chain was captured by sequencing in a study of technical replicates of blood from several donors. Produced via immunoSEQ multiplex PCR; TCRdb's table is partial and in-frame only. Of over 85,000 clones listed, around 96% were seen once; the top ten hold under 0.45%. The TCR comes from a human donor in good health. The specimen sequenced was T cells isolated from PBMCs.

The CDR3 sequence: CASSLGSASYEQYF. In DNA, the CDR3 is TGTGCCAGCAGCTTAGGTAGCGCCTCCTACGAGCAGTACTTC. The chain carries TRBV7-2 and TRBJ2-7; a possible D gene is TRBD2 (5 bases). Germline values: CDR1 SGHTA, CDR2 FQGNSA. This CDR3 has 14 amino acids. V shed 1 base and J shed 0 bases, with 7 bases lying between them.